This T cell receptor (beta chain) was obtained from a study of blood T cells in healthy people across ages. Regarding the study as a whole: The long-lived group displayed more naive CD4+ cells, plus higher diversity, than the aged donors did.

PCR was performed a second time for roughly 7 to 11 cycles using a sample-barcoded 5' primer and a J-beta primer mix. Each cDNA molecule carried a tag from a template-switch adaptor that contained 12 random nucleotides. TCRdb passed the 5' RACE reads through MiXCR, listing each CDR3 protein once. Among 1.2 million to 1.5 million distinct CDR3 sequences listed, approximately 40% were seen once. With regard to this clonotype: No antigen is known for it.

The CDR3 extends over 15 amino acids. Germline CDR1 and CDR2: DFQATT and SNEGSKA (reference sequence). V was clipped by 0 bases and J by 11 bases; unmatched bases: 13. The V call is TRBV20-1, the J call TRBJ2-5; 9 bases fit TRBD2. The sequenced sample was blood. This TCR derives from a woman under 30 in good health. DNA of the CDR3: TGCAGTGCTAGAGACGCGGGGGGGTCTCAGTATGAGCAGTACTTC. Protein sequence: CSARDAGGSQYEQYF.